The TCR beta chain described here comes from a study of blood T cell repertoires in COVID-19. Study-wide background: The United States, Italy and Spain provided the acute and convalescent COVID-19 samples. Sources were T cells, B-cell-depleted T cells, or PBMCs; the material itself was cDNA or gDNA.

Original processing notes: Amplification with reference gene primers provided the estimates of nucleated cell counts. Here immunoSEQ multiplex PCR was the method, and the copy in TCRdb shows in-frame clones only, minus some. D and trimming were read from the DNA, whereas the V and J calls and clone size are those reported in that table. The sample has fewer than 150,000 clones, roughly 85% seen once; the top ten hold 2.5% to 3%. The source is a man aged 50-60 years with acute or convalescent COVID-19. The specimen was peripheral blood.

CDR3 protein: CASSQDPSAYYNEQFF. The CDR3 DNA reads TGTGCCAGCAGCCAAGATCCTAGCGCCTACTACAATGAGCAGTTCTTC. J is TRBJ2-1 and V is TRBV3-1 (or the pseudogene TRBV3-2); tentatively, D is TRBD2 (6 bases). Germline CDR1 and CDR2: LGHDT and YNNKEL (reference sequence). The CDR3 length is 16 residues. Trimming removed 0 bases from V and 3 bases from J, with 12 bases in between.